Shown below are 26 T cell receptor beta chains from a single sample sequenced in a study of identical twins. TCRdb reprocessed the 5' RACE reads via MiXCR and lists one record per CDR3 protein. In the table there are around 650,000 distinct CDR3 sequences, just over 7% of which are singletons. These data also featured in a second study, about yellow fever vaccine responses in identical twins.

Sequencing used PBMCs. The receptors derive from a woman between 18 and 29 years old in good health.

There are a few counts of this clonotype. This chain connects TRBV20-1 to TRBJ2-7; TRBD1 or TRBD2 may be the D gene (5 bases each). CDR1 and CDR2 from the germline V gene are DFQATT and SNEGSKA (reference sequence). CDR3 length equals 13 residues. Trimming stripped 1 base from V and 2 bases from J, with 9 bases between. The CDR3 here is CSARGDGTYEQYV. CDR3 nucleotide sequence: TGCAGTGCTAGAGGGGACGGGACCTACGAGCAGTACGTC.

The V gene is TRBV19, the J gene TRBJ1-5, with D perhaps TRBD1 (5 bases). The CDR3 spans 17 residues. Germline lookup yields CDR1 LNHDA and CDR2 SQIVND (reference sequence). V was clipped by 4 bases and J by 0 bases, with 16 bases between them. CDR3 nucleotide sequence: TGTGCCAGTAGTACAGGGCTGACTCTTGATAGCAATCAGCCCCAGCATTTT. This codes for CASSTGLTLDSNQPQHF.

This clonotype has a count of ten or more. J is TRBJ2-1 and V is TRBV20-1, with a tentative D call TRBD1 (6 bases). V dropped 6 bases and J dropped 0 bases, with 12 bases sitting between them. Germline V gene sequence: CDR1 DFQATT, CDR2 SNEGSKA (reference sequence). CDR3 size: 14 residues. DNA of the CDR3: TGCAGTGCGAACAGGGAATTCTCCTACAATGAGCAGTTCTTC. Protein sequence: CSANREFSYNEQFF.

The chain uses TRBV20-1 and TRBJ2-3; perhaps TRBD2 as D (5 bases). Trimming cost V 5 bases and J 2 bases, with 14 bases left between them. Germline loops: CDR1 DFQATT, CDR2 SNEGSKA (reference sequence). This CDR3 has 14 residues. In DNA, the CDR3 is TGCAGTGCTCCCCGGGGATCCCCCACAGATACGCAGTATTTT. Residues: CSAPRGSPTDTQYF.

This clonotype was recorded at least ten times. V and J are TRBV12-3 or TRBV12-4 and TRBJ2-1; 10 bases are shared with TRBD1. The CDR3 length is 15 residues. With V trimmed by 6 bases and J by 7 bases, 9 bases remained unmatched. The DNA for the CDR3 is TGTGCCAGCAGACCCACCGGGACAGGGGTAAATGAGCAGTTCTTC. Translated: CASRPTGTGVNEQFF.

A few counts support this clonotype. The chain has TRBV6-5 and TRBJ1-1; perhaps TRBD1 as D (5 bases). In germline, CDR1 is MNHEY, CDR2 SVGAGI. The CDR3 sequence is 14 residues long. The V end was cut by 0 bases, the J end by 5 bases, with 10 bases between. CDR3 loop: CASSYSGGQTEAFF. CDR3 coding DNA: TGTGCCAGCAGTTACTCCGGGGGTCAAACTGAAGCTTTCTTT.

There are a few counts of this clonotype. The rearrangement joins TRBV25-1 to TRBJ2-3; D is unclear. This CDR3 spans 16 amino acids. Germline CDR1 MGHDK, CDR2 SYGVNS. Trimming removed 7 bases from V and 2 bases from J, with 19 bases in between. The CDR3 region has the DNA TGTGCCAGCAAAGCAGGTCGCGACTCCTACACAGATACGCAGTATTTT. Translation: CASKAGRDSYTDTQYF.

This clonotype has only a few counts. This chain connects TRBV4-2 to TRBJ1-1; D gene unclear. The CDR3 sequence is 15 residues long. V dropped 8 bases and J dropped 1 base, with 17 bases sitting between them. Per germline, CDR1 LGHNA and CDR2 YNFKEQ. The CDR3 spells CASGEDRRTNTEAFF. The CDR3 DNA follows: TGTGCCAGCGGCGAAGATCGCAGGACGAACACTGAAGCTTTCTTT.

The chain couples TRBV5-1 to TRBJ1-2; 8 bases are shared with TRBD1. V shed 4 bases and J 14 bases; nucleotides not matched to a gene: 10. This CDR3 has 12 amino acids. Per germline, CDR1 SGHRS and CDR2 YFSETQ. The CDR3 coding sequence is TGCGCCAGCAGCCCTGGACAGGGACATTGGACCTTC. It specifies CASSPGQGHWTF.

This clonotype was detected only a few times. This chain joins TRBV4-2 and TRBJ2-3, with 14 bases aligning to TRBD2. Trimming at V came to 1 base and at J to 1 base, leaving 7 bases not matched to a gene. CDR3 length: 19 amino acids. Per the germline V gene, CDR1 is LGHNA and CDR2 is YNFKEQ. The CDR3 is CASSQASGLAGGGTDTQYF. The CDR3 bases are TGTGCCAGCAGCCAAGCATCTGGACTAGCGGGGGGAGGCACAGATACGCAGTATTTT.

This chain connects TRBV5-5 to TRBJ2-7; D gene unclear. From germline, CDR1 is SGHKS and CDR2 YYEKEE (reference sequence). Trimming pared 3 bases from V and 3 bases from J, leaving 13 bases between. The CDR3 contains 14 residues. CDR3 nucleotide sequence: TGTGCCAGCAGCTCTGGGCTCCTAATCTACGAGCAGTACTTC. It translates to CASSSGLLIYEQYF.

This clonotype has only a few counts. The J gene is TRBJ2-1, the V gene TRBV4-1; no firm D call. V was clipped by 3 bases and J by 0 bases, with 15 bases between them. The CDR3 spans 17 residues. From germline, CDR1 is MGHRA and CDR2 YSYEKL. CDR3 loop: CASSQATRVSSYNEQFF. DNA for the CDR3: TGCGCCAGCAGCCAGGCCACCCGGGTAAGCTCCTACAATGAGCAGTTCTTC.

The rearrangement uses TRBV20-1 and TRBJ2-4, with 8 bases lining up with TRBD2. Germline lookup yields CDR1 DFQATT and CDR2 SNEGSKA (reference sequence). The V segment lost 4 bases and the J segment 0 bases; nucleotides outside the gene matches: 8. There are 16 residues in the CDR3. The CDR3 loop is CSATRGGSLAKNIQYF. The CDR3 DNA is TGCAGTGCTACCCGGGGGGGCAGTTTAGCCAAAAACATTCAGTACTTC.

This clonotype was counted many times. The chain joins TRBV12-3 or TRBV12-4 to TRBJ2-7, with D unresolved. The CDR3 totals 13 residues. Deletions cut 6 bases from V and 7 bases from J, with 16 bases between. The CDR3 nucleotides read TGTGCCAGCAGGACGACGGTTTCTTGGGAGCAGTACTTC. It encodes CASRTTVSWEQYF.

The chain has TRBV3-1 and TRBJ2-3; maybe TRBD2 (5 bases). The germline V gene has CDR1 LGHDT and CDR2 YNNKEL (reference sequence). This CDR3 is 14 amino acids long. V was pared by 3 bases and J by 2 bases, with 9 bases between. The CDR3 loop reads CASSHRTYTDTQYF. In DNA form, the CDR3 reads TGTGCCAGCAGCCACCGGACTTACACAGATACGCAGTATTTT.

This clonotype was seen repeatedly, ten times or more. The chain combines TRBV25-1 with TRBJ2-2; D remains unclear. Germline loops: CDR1 MGHDK, CDR2 SYGVNS. The V and J ends lost 4 bases and 3 bases respectively, with 12 bases between them. This CDR3 has 15 amino acids. The CDR3 is CASSVLRSDTGELFF. CDR3 coding DNA: TGTGCCAGCAGTGTCCTACGCTCGGACACCGGGGAGCTGTTTTTT.

This clonotype was observed many times. This sequence joins TRBV11-2 and TRBJ1-6, with D unclear. The CDR3 length is 18 residues. The germline CDR1 and CDR2 sequences are SGHAT and FQNNGV. The germline V and J ends were trimmed by 5 bases and 0 bases, with 17 bases remaining between them. CDR3 coding DNA: TGTGCCAGCAGCAACGCCGTCAGCGGGAGCTCCTATAATTCACCCCTCCACTTT. Its translation: CASSNAVSGSSYNSPLHF.

This clonotype appeared a few times. The V and J genes are TRBV9 and TRBJ2-5; D perhaps matches TRBD2 (6 bases). Germline CDR1 SGDLS, CDR2 YYNGEE. Trimming cost V 0 bases and J 4 bases, with 13 bases left between them. The CDR3 is 15 amino acids. CDR3 amino acids: CASSVETSWGETQYF. For the CDR3, the DNA is TGTGCCAGCAGCGTAGAGACTAGTTGGGGAGAGACCCAGTACTTC.

This chain uses TRBV20-1 with TRBJ1-2; D might be TRBD1 (5 bases). Germline values: CDR1 DFQATT, CDR2 SNEGSKA (reference sequence). Trimming removed 3 bases from V and 2 bases from J, with 13 bases in between. The CDR3 extends over 14 amino acids. The CDR3 DNA reads TGCAGTGCTAGGGGGCAGGGAGGCAACTATGGCTACACCTTC. Translated, it gives CSARGQGGNYGYTF.

In this sample, this clonotype turned up a few times. The gene calls are TRBV29-1 and TRBJ1-1; D unresolved. This CDR3 is built from 13 residues. Trimming removed 4 bases at V and 3 bases at J, with 12 bases between. From germline, CDR1 is SQVTM and CDR2 ANQGSEA. CDR3 sequence reads: CSVVPWAHTEAFF. The CDR3 region has the DNA TGCAGCGTTGTGCCATGGGCCCACACTGAAGCTTTCTTT.

V is TRBV2 and J is TRBJ2-7; TRBD1 might be the D (5 bases). The CDR3 is made up of 14 amino acids. Germline loops: CDR1 SNHLY, CDR2 FYNNEI. V was pared by 1 base and J by 3 bases, with 10 bases between. The chain's CDR3 is CASSEGPGRYEQYF. In DNA, the CDR3 is TGTGCCAGCAGTGAAGGGCCAGGGCGCTACGAGCAGTACTTC.

This clonotype appeared many times. The chain recombines TRBV7-8 with TRBJ2-1; 10 nucleotides line up with TRBD2. Per the germline V gene, CDR1 is SGHVS and CDR2 is FQNEAQ. Losses at the gene ends were 6 bases for V and 3 bases for J; bases not matched to a gene: 5. This CDR3 contains 15 residues. Here the CDR3 reads CASSSTSGYYNEQFF. Written as DNA, the CDR3 is TGTGCCAGCAGTTCGACTAGCGGGTACTACAATGAGCAGTTCTTC.

A few counts support this clonotype. V gene TRBV20-1 combines with J gene TRBJ1-1; TRBD1 matches at 7 bases. This CDR3 comprises 15 residues. Germline V gene lookup returns CDR1 DFQATT and CDR2 SNEGSKA (reference sequence). The J segment lost 1 base and the V segment lost 0 bases, leaving 5 bases of the junction unmatched. The CDR3 here is CSARDPGTANTEAFF. The CDR3 nucleotides are TGCAGTGCTAGAGACCCCGGGACAGCGAACACTGAAGCTTTCTTT.

There are many counts of this clonotype. V is TRBV27 and J is TRBJ2-3; D gene uncertain. The CDR3 totals 15 residues. Germline-derived CDR1 and CDR2 are MNHEY and SMNVEV (reference sequence). V lost 5 bases and J lost 5, with 17 bases in between. The CDR3 DNA sequence: TGTGCCAGCAGTCACCTAAAGTCACAGAGAGATACGCAGTATTTT. Amino acids: CASSHLKSQRDTQYF.

This clonotype was detected only a few times. The gene calls are TRBV7-2 and TRBJ2-1, with a possible D match to TRBD2 (5 bases). V dropped 1 base and J dropped 3 bases, with 13 bases sitting between them. Germline V lookup: CDR1 SGHTA, CDR2 FQGNSA. The CDR3 loop spans 16 amino acids. CDR3 sequence: CASSLGEGSYYNEQFF. CDR3 nucleotides: TGTGCCAGCAGCTTAGGCGAGGGATCCTACTACAATGAGCAGTTCTTC.

The chain couples TRBV24-1 to TRBJ2-7, with D perhaps matching TRBD2 (5 bases). Germline-derived CDR1 and CDR2 are KGHDR and SFDVKD. The CDR3 runs 13 residues. V was clipped by 1 base and J by 6 bases, with 9 bases between them. CDR3 sequence: CATSDFWRSEQYV. The CDR3 DNA follows: TGTGCCACCAGTGATTTTTGGAGGTCCGAGCAGTACGTC.